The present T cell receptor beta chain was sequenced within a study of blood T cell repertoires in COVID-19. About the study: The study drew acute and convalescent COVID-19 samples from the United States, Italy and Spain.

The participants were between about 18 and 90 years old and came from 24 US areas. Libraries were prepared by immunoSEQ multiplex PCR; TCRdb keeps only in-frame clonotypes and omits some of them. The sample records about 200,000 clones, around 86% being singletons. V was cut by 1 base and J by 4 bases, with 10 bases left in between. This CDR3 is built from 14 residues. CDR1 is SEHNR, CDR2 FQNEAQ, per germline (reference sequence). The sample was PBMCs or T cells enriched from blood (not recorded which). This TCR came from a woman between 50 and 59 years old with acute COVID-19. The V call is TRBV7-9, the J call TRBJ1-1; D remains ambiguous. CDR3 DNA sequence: TGTGCCAGCAGCTTAGTTGCAGGTTCCACTGAAGCTTTCTTT. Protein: CASSLVAGSTEAFF.